This record concerns one TCR beta chain sequence. Antigen unknown. This sample is drawn from a study of shared clonotypes between healthy human individuals. Using immunoSEQ multiplex PCR, the repertoire was profiled, and TCRdb retains in-frame clones only, with some absent. The sample includes about 600,000 clones, roughly four fifths of them seen just once. Whole-study results and caveats: The sampled material consisted only of blood, and tissue repertoires are likely to differ.

There are 13 residues in the CDR3. With 3 bases removed from V and 1 base from J, the gap between germline ends came to 9 bases. Germline values: CDR1 SQVTM, CDR2 ANQGSEA. V and J are TRBV29-1 and TRBJ2-5, with a tentative D call TRBD1 (5 bases). The specimen was PBMCs. The clonotype comes from a woman between 40 and 55 years old in good health. Some clones in this sample may be carry-over from other donors' samples. The CDR3 coding sequence is TGCAGCGTTGATCGACAGACCCAAGAGACCCAGTACTTC. Protein product: CSVDRQTQETQYF.